The present entry profiles one T cell receptor beta chain with its context. Its target is unknown. The data originate from a study of beta chain features in type 1 diabetes. Findings and caveats of the study: Overrepresentation of cells with high TCR expression could result from cDNA sequencing. Possible PCR preference for shorter templates applied equally to patients and controls. Within each of all four CD4+ subsets, Type 1 diabetes patients had TCRB CDR3s that were moderately but significantly shorter.

Sequenced material consisted of expressed TCRB transcripts (all of the isolated RNA was reverse transcribed). Produced via immunoSEQ multiplex PCR; TCRdb's table is partial and in-frame only. Of under 200,000 clones listed, approximately 8.4% are singletons. V dropped 5 bases and J dropped 4 bases, with 11 bases sitting between them. CDR1 GTSNPN and CDR2 SVGIG come from the germline V gene (reference sequence). The CDR3 covers 12 residues. The gene calls are TRBV30 and TRBJ1-2; possible D gene TRBD1, 5 bases. Sequences were obtained from central memory CD4+ T cells from blood. This sequence originates from a woman between 18 and 29 years old in good health. CDR3 DNA sequence: TGTGCCTGGGACGGGAGGGGCTATGGCTACACCTTC. This sequence encodes CAWDGRGYGYTF.